This TCR beta chain appears in the sequencing data of a study of T cell responses to AZD1222 COVID-19 vaccine. Study-level points and caveats: Sampling captured repertoires only after the peak T cell response. The reported proportion of spike-specific TCRs targeting unmutated variant regions was nearly half.

TCRdb keeps only in-frame clones here, not all; method: immunoSEQ multiplex PCR. The profile shows over 100,000 clones, more than 85% of them singletons. Only one count was recorded for this clone. No antigen is known for it. The germline V gene has CDR1 SGDLS and CDR2 YYNGEE. This CDR3 has 15 amino acids. Trimming took 0 bases from V and 5 from J, leaving 14 bases between them. This chain joins TRBV9 and TRBJ2-5; possibly TRBD2 for D (6 bases). The sequences come from peripheral blood, collected on day 0 of AZD1222 vaccination. This sequence was found in an adult in good health. Written as DNA, the CDR3 is TGTGCCAGCAGCGTAGGAGGGCTAGCGAGGGAGACCCAGTACTTC. Translation gives CASSVGGLARETQYF.